This T cell receptor beta chain was obtained from a study of cytomegalovirus exposure and HLA in healthy donors. PCR was performed using 60 Vbeta and 13 Jbeta primers. Clones were sequenced by immunoSEQ multiplex PCR, and TCRdb holds only the in-frame ones, with some missing. The profile shows about 150,000 clones, around a tenth of them singletons. V gave up 0 bases and J gave up 4 bases, with 9 bases separating them. The CDR3 has 15 amino acids. Germline CDR1 reads SGHTA; CDR2 reads FQGTGA. This clone has only a few counts. This sequence joins TRBV7-3 and TRBJ2-2; no firm D call. Sequences were obtained from PBMCs. The receptor was isolated from a man aged 50-60 years in good health and CMV-seronegative. This chain's CDR3 is CASSLTASVTGELFF. In DNA form, the CDR3 reads TGTGCCAGCAGCTTAACGGCGAGCGTCACCGGGGAGCTGTTTTTT. Variable domain in full (rest from reference TRBV7-3 and TRBJ2-2): GAGVSQTPSNKVTEKGKYVELRCDPISGHTALYWYRQSLGQGPEFLIYFQGTGAADDSGLPNDRFFAVRPEGSVSTLKIQRTERGDSAVYLCASSLTASVTGELFFGEGSRLTVL.